The 7 T cell receptor beta chains below were found in one sample sequenced in a study of Tregs in tolerant kidney transplant recipients. Recipients received nonmyeloablative bone marrow transplants from related graft donors, with transient mixed chimerism. Method: immunoSEQ multiplex PCR; TCRdb's copy keeps in-frame clones and lacks some. The sample records around 50,000 clones, around 90% being singletons. The input for sequencing was CD8+ T cells from blood (PBMCs), taken 24 months after the transplant. The receptors were gathered from a human patient who received a combined kidney and bone marrow transplant. Some T cells may be supplied by the graft donor.

This sequence joins TRBV5-1 and TRBJ2-1; the D gene is possibly TRBD2 (6 bases). Germline lookup yields CDR1 SGHRS and CDR2 YFSETQ. This CDR3 is built from 16 residues. Trimming left V 1 base short and J 6 bases short, with 17 bases between. CDR3 DNA: TGCGCCAGCAGCTTGACCGGGAGTGGCTTCGGCAATGAGCAGTTCTTC. This gives the protein CASSLTGSGFGNEQFF.

The chain couples TRBV7-2 to TRBJ2-2, with TRBD2 matching over 14 bases. Trimming at V came to 1 base and at J to 5 bases, leaving 9 bases not matched to a gene. Germline V gene lookup returns CDR1 SGHTA and CDR2 FQGNSA. CDR3 length equals 19 residues. This CDR3 is CASSLEGTSGGPRTGELFF. For the CDR3, the DNA is TGTGCCAGCAGCTTAGAAGGGACTAGCGGGGGCCCGCGGACCGGGGAGCTGTTTTTT.

This sequence joins TRBV4-1 and TRBJ2-2; D ambiguous. Germline assignment: CDR1 MGHRA and CDR2 YSYEKL. The CDR3 extends over 14 amino acids. V was trimmed by 2 bases and J by 5 bases, leaving 9 bases between them. CDR3 sequence reads: CASSQSARTGELFF. The DNA for the CDR3 is TGCGCCAGCAGCCAATCTGCTAGAACCGGGGAGCTGTTTTTT.

J is TRBJ2-2 and V is TRBV7-3; a weak D match, TRBD2 (6 bases). This CDR3 has 18 residues. V shed 2 bases and J shed 5 bases, with 21 bases lying between them. CDR1 and CDR2 (germline): SGHTA, FQGTGA. In DNA, the CDR3 is TGTGCCAGCAGCTTACAGGATGAGCGGGCAGCAGAAACCGGGGAGCTGTTTTTT. Translation gives CASSLQDERAAETGELFF.

This chain connects TRBV10-3 to TRBJ2-5, with D uncertain. Trimming stripped 6 bases from V and 5 bases from J, with 7 bases between. Germline V gene sequence: CDR1 ENHRY, CDR2 SYGVKD. The CDR3 covers 11 residues. CDR3 sequence: CAIRGQETQYF. The CDR3 nucleotides are TGTGCCATCAGGGGCCAGGAGACCCAGTACTTC.

The chain uses TRBV5-6 and TRBJ2-2, with 12 bases lining up with TRBD2. Germline V lookup: CDR1 SGHDT, CDR2 YYEEEE. With 0 bases clipped from V and 4 bases from J, the junction kept 1 base outside the gene matches. The CDR3 has 16 residues. CDR3 residues: CASSLGLAGVTGELFF. CDR3 sequence (DNA): TGTGCCAGCAGCTTGGGACTAGCGGGAGTCACCGGGGAGCTGTTTTTT.

The V and J genes are TRBV30 and TRBJ2-2; 8 nucleotides align to TRBD1. Looked up from germline, CDR1 is GTSNPN and CDR2 is SVGIG (reference sequence). The CDR3 has 14 amino acids. Unmatched junction bases numbered 1, after V lost 0 bases and J lost 4 bases. Here the CDR3 reads CAWSVDRGTGELFF. In nucleotides, the CDR3 is TGTGCCTGGAGTGTAGACAGGGGCACCGGGGAGCTGTTTTTT.